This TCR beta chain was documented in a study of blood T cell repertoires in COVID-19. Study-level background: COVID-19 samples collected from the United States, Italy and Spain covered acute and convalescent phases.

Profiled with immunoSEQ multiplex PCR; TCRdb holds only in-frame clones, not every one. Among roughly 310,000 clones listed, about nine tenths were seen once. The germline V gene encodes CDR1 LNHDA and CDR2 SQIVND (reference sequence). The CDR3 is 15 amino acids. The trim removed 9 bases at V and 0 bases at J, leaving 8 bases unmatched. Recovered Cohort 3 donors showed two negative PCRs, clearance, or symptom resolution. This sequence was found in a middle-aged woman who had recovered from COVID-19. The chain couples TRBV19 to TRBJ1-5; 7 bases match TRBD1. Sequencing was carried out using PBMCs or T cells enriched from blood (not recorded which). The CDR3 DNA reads TGTGCCAGGGTTACAGGGGTTTATAGCAATCAGCCCCAGCATTTT. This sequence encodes CARVTGVYSNQPQHF.